The TCR beta chain under discussion was sequenced for a study of T cells in Graves' hyperthyroidism and ophthalmopathy. Overall study findings and caveats: Progression to ophthalmopathy was predicted a median of roughly 6.5 months early. Most thyroid clonotypes expanded above 0.001 appeared in blood too.

TCR beta CDR3 sequences were amplified from RNA transcripts. TCR CDR3 regions were first amplified by RT-PCR with HTBI primers. TCRdb reprocessed the multiplex PCR reads via MiXCR and lists one record per CDR3 protein. The sample lists 450,000 to 500,000 distinct CDR3 sequences, 22% occurring once. This CDR3 region has 13 residues. V dropped 5 bases and J dropped 4; count of bases not matched to a gene: 4. Germline V CDR1 and CDR2: LNHDA, SQIVND (reference sequence). There are many counts of this clonotype. No antigen is known for it. This chain joins TRBV19 and TRBJ1-2; 7 bases fit TRBD1. The sequence came from a woman aged 70-85 years with Graves' ophthalmopathy. The sequenced material came from blood. CDR3 in amino acids: CASSDRDSYGYTF. In DNA form, the CDR3 reads TGTGCCAGTAGTGACCGGGACAGCTATGGCTACACCTTC.